One sample yielded the 19 T cell receptor beta chains listed below, sequenced in a study of Graves' ophthalmopathy and Graves' hyperthyroidism. Researchers took RNA transcripts and amplified TCR beta CDR3 regions from them. Second-round multiplex PCR came after a first-round RT-PCR that employed HTBI primers. TCRdb re-derived calls from the multiplex PCR reads in MiXCR, one entry per CDR3 protein. The sample gives about 400,000 distinct CDR3 sequences, about 16% of which show up once; roughly 7% is in the top ten. What was sequenced was peripheral blood. The receptors were gathered from a woman aged 18-29 years with stable Graves' hyperthyroidism.

This clonotype has ten or more counts. This rearrangement joins TRBV6-2 or TRBV6-3 to TRBJ2-7; 8 positions agree with TRBD1. This CDR3 contains 14 residues. V was clipped by 7 bases and J by 1 base; unmatched bases: 6. The germline V gene encodes CDR1 MNHEY and CDR2 SVGEGT. CDR3 sequence (DNA): TGTGCCAGCACCCTTAGACAGGGGTCCTACGAGCAGTACTTC. Translating it yields CASTLRQGSYEQYF.

V is TRBV19 and J is TRBJ1-2; possibly TRBD1 for D (6 bases). The CDR3 contains 16 residues. V lost 4 bases and J lost 0, with 15 bases in between. In germline, CDR1 is LNHDA, CDR2 SQIVND (reference sequence). The CDR3 DNA is TGTGCCAGTAGTACACCCCCAGGGGTTTCTAACTATGGCTACACCTTC. Translation: CASSTPPGVSNYGYTF.

This clonotype occurred many times. V usage is TRBV20-1 and J usage is TRBJ1-5; no reliable D call. V dropped 3 bases and J dropped 9 bases, with 12 bases sitting between them. Germline V gene lookup returns CDR1 DFQATT and CDR2 SNEGSKA (reference sequence). The CDR3 extends over 12 amino acids. The chain's CDR3 is CSASQAGLPQHF. The CDR3 DNA reads TGCAGTGCTAGTCAGGCTGGCCTGCCCCAGCATTTT.

This clonotype was detected many times. V gene TRBV7-2 combines with J gene TRBJ2-7, with unresolved D. CDR1 is SGHTA, CDR2 FQGNSA, per germline. CDR3 length: 14 residues. Trimming removed 1 base from V and 7 bases from J, with 14 bases in between. CDR3 sequence (DNA): TGTGCCAGCAGCTTAGGTAGTTGGGGTGGGGAGCAGTACTTC. This translates into CASSLGSWGGEQYF.

This clonotype was seen repeatedly, ten times or more. The rearrangement links TRBV20-1 to TRBJ2-5; D not certain. Germline CDR1 and CDR2: DFQATT and SNEGSKA (reference sequence). The CDR3 has 14 amino acids. The germline V and J ends were trimmed by 4 bases and 2 bases, with 14 bases remaining between them. In DNA, the CDR3 is TGCAGTGCTATTCAGCCCAACCAGCAAGAGACCCAGTACTTC. Its translation is CSAIQPNQQETQYF.

This clonotype came up a few times. The chain carries TRBV6-2 or TRBV6-3 and TRBJ2-6; tentatively, D is TRBD1 or TRBD2 (5 bases each). With 2 bases removed from V and 2 bases from J, the gap between germline ends came to 10 bases. The CDR3 length is 16 residues. Germline CDR1 and CDR2: MNHEY and SVGEGT. The CDR3: CASSYRRGAGANVLTF. CDR3 DNA sequence: TGTGCCAGCAGTTACAGGCGAGGGGCTGGGGCCAACGTCCTGACTTTC.

Many counts were recorded for this clonotype. CDR3 loop: CASSPVLGPSYGYTF. In DNA, the CDR3 is TGTGCCAGCTCACCGGTTCTTGGGCCGAGCTATGGCTACACCTTC. This sequence joins TRBV18 and TRBJ1-2; D uncertain. The CDR3 totals 15 residues. V lost 3 bases to trimming and J lost 4 bases, with 15 bases between them. Looked up from germline, CDR1 is KGHSH and CDR2 is LQKENI.

This clonotype appeared many times. The V and J genes are TRBV6-2 or TRBV6-3 and TRBJ2-2; D is perhaps TRBD1 (8 bases). Trimming removed 2 bases from V and 4 bases from J, with 17 bases in between. Germline values: CDR1 MNHEY, CDR2 SVGEGT. The CDR3 length is 17 residues. The DNA of the CDR3 is TGTGCCAGCAGTTACGGAGCGGGACAGGCGATCACCGGGGAGCTGTTTTTT. Translated: CASSYGAGQAITGELFF.

This clonotype was detected ten times or more. This chain joins TRBV27 and TRBJ2-5; D is tentatively TRBD1 or TRBD2 (6 bases each). V lost 5 bases to trimming and J lost 5 bases, with 21 bases between them. This CDR3 is built from 16 residues. The germline gives CDR1 MNHEY, CDR2 SMNVEV (reference sequence). CDR3 nucleotide sequence: TGTGCCAGCAGTCCCCGACAGAGGGGGAGGCAGGAGACCCAGTACTTC. It encodes CASSPRQRGRQETQYF.

Many counts were recorded for this clonotype. This rearrangement joins TRBV19 to TRBJ1-6, with a tentative D call TRBD1 (5 bases). Germline assignment: CDR1 LNHDA and CDR2 SQIVND (reference sequence). Trimming took off 0 bases at V and 1 base at J, with 10 bases between the two ends. The CDR3 is 17 residues long. The CDR3 DNA sequence: TGTGCCAGTAGTATAGATTCTGGGGGTTCCTATAATTCACCCCTCCACTTT. Protein sequence: CASSIDSGGSYNSPLHF.

The chain carries TRBV12-3 or TRBV12-4 and TRBJ1-6; D perhaps matches TRBD1 (5 bases). This CDR3 comprises 21 residues. V lost 5 bases and J lost 0, with 26 bases in between. CDR3 amino acids: CASSNTLRDRTKSSYNSPLHF. The CDR3 coding sequence is TGTGCCAGCAGTAACACTCTTCGAGACAGAACCAAAAGCTCCTATAATTCACCCCTCCACTTT.

Ten or more counts support this clonotype. This chain joins TRBV6-2 or TRBV6-3 and TRBJ1-3; TRBD1 might be the D (5 bases). V lost 3 bases and J 0 bases, leaving 24 bases between the germline ends. Germline V gene lookup returns CDR1 MNHEY and CDR2 SVGEGT. The CDR3 runs to 20 residues. CDR3 DNA sequence: TGTGCCAGCAGTTATTCGGCTTCAGGGCTAGCCGGGTTCTCTGGAAACACCATATATTTT. It is translated as CASSYSASGLAGFSGNTIYF.

In this sample, this clonotype turned up many times. Since the CDR3 does not end with the conserved phenylalanine or tryptophan, this likely comes from a read error. The chain recombines TRBV12-5 with TRBJ2-6; D is perhaps TRBD2 (6 bases). Germline V lookup: CDR1 LGHNT, CDR2 FRNRAP. The V gene lost 3 bases and the J gene lost 1 base, with 7 bases spanning the gap. The CDR3 runs 15 residues. CDR3 DNA sequence: TGTGCTAGTGGTTTACGGGAGTCTGGGGCCAACGTCCTGACTATC. Translated: CASGLRESGANVLTI.

This clonotype was seen ten or more times. The chain employs TRBV20-1 and TRBJ1-5; D remains unclear. V was trimmed by 3 bases and J by 7 bases, leaving 13 bases between them. Germline loops: CDR1 DFQATT, CDR2 SNEGSKA (reference sequence). The CDR3 sequence is 13 residues long. Written as DNA, the CDR3 is TGCAGTGCTAGTATAGGGAGTGGGCAGCCCCAGCATTTT. Encoded protein: CSASIGSGQPQHF.

This clonotype was observed many times. The gene calls are TRBV15 and TRBJ1-1, with D tentatively TRBD1 (5 bases). This CDR3 contains 13 residues. Trimming took 5 bases from V and 3 from J, leaving 10 bases between them. CDR1 and CDR2 (germline): LNHNV, YYDKDF (reference sequence). This CDR3 reads CATSARVDTEAFF. CDR3 bases: TGTGCCACCAGCGCCAGGGTCGACACTGAAGCTTTCTTT.

This clonotype was counted ten times or more. J is TRBJ2-5 and V is TRBV7-9; D possibly corresponds to TRBD1 (6 bases). This CDR3 region has 15 residues. Trimming shortened V by 4 bases and J by 4 bases, and 16 bases separated the two germline ends. Germline V gene data show CDR1 as SEHNR and CDR2 as FQNEAQ (reference sequence). The CDR3 DNA reads as TGTGCCAGCAGCTCCAGGGGTCACCCAGTAGAGACCCAGTACTTC. Amino acid sequence: CASSSRGHPVETQYF.

At least ten counts were recorded for this clonotype. V and J are TRBV20-1 and TRBJ2-5; D unclear. Germline-derived CDR1 and CDR2 are DFQATT and SNEGSKA (reference sequence). The germline V and J ends were trimmed by 4 bases and 2 bases, with 14 bases remaining between them. This CDR3 comprises 14 residues. This CDR3 reads CSATHRSLQETQYF. CDR3 sequence (DNA): TGCAGTGCTACTCACCGCAGCCTACAAGAGACCCAGTACTTC.

This clonotype was recorded many times. This may arise from a read error, as a much more abundant clone is one base away. This chain links TRBV6-1 with TRBJ1-1, with 7 bases matching TRBD1. The CDR3 is 13 amino acids. Germline V lookup: CDR1 MNHNS, CDR2 SASEGT. With 7 bases clipped from V and 4 bases from J, the junction kept 6 bases outside the gene matches. CDR3 nucleotide sequence: TGTGCCAGCAATGACAGGGATGGCACTGAAGCTTTCTTT. Amino acid sequence: CASNDRDGTEAFF.

This clonotype was counted many times. The genes are TRBV28 and TRBJ1-2; 9 bases line up with TRBD1. The CDR3 is 15 residues long. V shed 7 bases and J 2 bases; nucleotides not matched to a gene: 8. In germline, CDR1 is MDHEN, CDR2 SYDVKM. In nucleotides, the CDR3 is TGTGCCAGCACTCTTACAGGGGGCGTGAACTATGGCTACACCTTC. It yields the protein CASTLTGGVNYGYTF.